These 27 T cell receptor beta chains were sequenced from one sample in a study of cytomegalovirus exposure and HLA in healthy donors. Libraries were prepared by immunoSEQ multiplex PCR; TCRdb keeps only in-frame clonotypes and omits some of them. The sample holds 120,000 or so clones; roughly 90% are singletons and the top ten take 1.9%. The sequencing input was PBMCs. These receptors were collected from a woman aged 18-35 years in good health and CMV-seronegative.

The chain has TRBV2 and TRBJ2-5; possibly TRBD1 for D (6 bases). This CDR3 spans 15 amino acids. Between the trimmed V and J ends, which lost 4 bases and 3 bases, there was a span of 15 bases. Germline V CDR1 and CDR2: SNHLY, FYNNEI. The CDR3 DNA sequence: TGTGCCAGCAGTGCACAGGGCCTTAAAAAAGAGACCCAGTACTTC. Amino acid sequence: CASSAQGLKKETQYF.

The chain combines TRBV2 with TRBJ1-2; a weak D match, TRBD1 (6 bases). Germline V gene data show CDR1 as SNHLY and CDR2 as FYNNEI. The CDR3 spans 15 residues. V lost 8 bases, J lost 4 bases, and 20 bases lay in between. CDR3 bases: TGTGCCAGCTTACGGGAAACGGACAGTTTCTATGGCTACACCTTC. This encodes CASLRETDSFYGYTF.

The chain combines TRBV30 with TRBJ1-1; D may be TRBD1 (5 bases). Germline CDR1 GTSNPN, CDR2 SVGIG (reference sequence). The V end lost 5 bases, the J end lost 6 bases, and 10 bases lay between the germline ends. The CDR3 contains 11 residues. CDR3 amino acids: CAWDRGSEAFF. The CDR3 nucleotides are TGTGCCTGGGATAGGGGATCTGAAGCTTTCTTT.

The chain is built from TRBV4-1 and TRBJ1-1; weak D call: TRBD1 (6 bases). Trimming took 1 base from V and 0 from J, leaving 12 bases between them. The CDR3 is 16 amino acids. Germline loops: CDR1 MGHRA, CDR2 YSYEKL. For the CDR3, the DNA is TGCGCCAGCAGCCAAGGGGGGGGCAGGATGAACACTGAAGCTTTCTTT. As protein: CASSQGGGRMNTEAFF.

Written as DNA, the CDR3 is TGTGCCAGCAGTACCCTTTTGAGAGGGCGTAATTCACCCCTCCACTTT. Its protein is CASSTLLRGRNSPLHF. The rearrangement uses TRBV27 and TRBJ1-6; D remains ambiguous. The germline V and J ends were trimmed by 5 bases and 6 bases, with 17 bases remaining between them. The CDR3 spans 16 residues. The germline V gene has CDR1 MNHEY and CDR2 SMNVEV (reference sequence).

V is TRBV19 and J is TRBJ2-6; 10 nucleotides match TRBD1. The CDR3 sequence is 15 residues long. Germline CDR1 and CDR2: LNHDA and SQIVND (reference sequence). Trimming removed 10 bases from V and 0 bases from J; junction bases left unmatched: 3. The CDR3 spells CATGQGSSGANVLTF. The DNA of the CDR3 is TGTGCCACGGGACAGGGGAGCTCTGGGGCCAACGTCCTGACTTTC.

This clone appeared a single time. The chain is built from TRBV28 and TRBJ2-1, with D hard to call. This CDR3 has 12 amino acids. V gave up 0 bases and J gave up 9 bases, with 6 bases separating them. CDR1 is MDHEN and CDR2 is SYDVKM in the germline V gene. The CDR3 region is CASSLWSGEQFF. The CDR3 bases are TGTGCCAGCAGTTTATGGTCGGGTGAGCAGTTCTTC.

The rearrangement uses TRBV16 and TRBJ2-3; 15 nucleotides agree with TRBD2. This CDR3 contains 18 residues. The V gene's germline CDR1 is KGHSY and CDR2 FQNENV. The V and J ends lost 4 bases and 0 bases, in that order; junction bases with no gene match: 5. The CDR3 DNA follows: TGTGCCAGCAGCCCACGGACTAGCGGGAGGGCCAGCACAGATACGCAGTATTTT. Its protein is CASSPRTSGRASTDTQYF.

The gene calls are TRBV7-2 and TRBJ1-1; no firm D call. V lost 3 bases and J lost 4, with 12 bases in between. CDR1 and CDR2 from the germline V gene are SGHTA and FQGNSA. The CDR3 runs 14 residues. The chain's CDR3 is CASSFSRGVTEAFF. Here the CDR3 DNA reads TGTGCCAGCAGCTTCTCTAGAGGTGTCACTGAAGCTTTCTTT.

This clone was detected once. V is TRBV5-4 and J is TRBJ1-1, with D possibly being TRBD1 (6 bases). This CDR3 comprises 14 residues. V dropped 6 bases and J dropped 1 base, with 13 bases sitting between them. The germline gives CDR1 SGHNT, CDR2 YYREEE (reference sequence). This CDR3 reads CASTKTGGNTEAFF. Written as DNA, the CDR3 is TGTGCCAGCACCAAGACAGGTGGGAACACTGAAGCTTTCTTT.

The genes are TRBV14 and TRBJ1-1; D ambiguous. V lost 1 base, J lost 4 bases, and 7 bases lay in between. Per germline, CDR1 SGHDN and CDR2 FVKESK. The CDR3 extends over 13 amino acids. The CDR3 nucleotides read TGTGCCAGCAGCCAAGTCGAGTCCACTGAAGCTTTCTTT. Its protein is CASSQVESTEAFF.

V usage is TRBV11-1 and J usage is TRBJ1-1, with TRBD1 matching 11 bases. Germline V lookup: CDR1 SGHAT, CDR2 FQDESV (reference sequence). This CDR3 comprises 17 residues. Germline trimming cut 6 bases from V and 2 bases from J; bases unmatched to any gene: 11. The CDR3 loop reads CASSSRTGGSRNTEAFF. The CDR3 DNA is TGTGCCAGCAGTTCTCGGACAGGGGGCAGTCGAAACACTGAAGCTTTCTTT.

The chain has TRBV19 and TRBJ2-1; 7 bases line up with TRBD2. The length of the CDR3 is 13 residues. CDR1 and CDR2 (germline): LNHDA, SQIVND (reference sequence). V was pared by 7 bases and J by 3 bases, with 3 bases of the junction left unmatched. The CDR3 DNA reads TGTGCCAGTATGGGGGACTACTACAATGAGCAGTTCTTC. Amino acid sequence: CASMGDYYNEQFF.

V usage is TRBV7-2 and J usage is TRBJ2-3, with 7 bases matching TRBD2. This CDR3 has 13 residues. Trimming cost V 5 bases and J 15 bases; bases outside gene matches: 14. Germline CDR1 SGHTA, CDR2 FQGNSA. The CDR3 region is CASSINQGLPSYF. The CDR3 bases are TGTGCCAGCAGCATAAACCAGGGACTACCTTCTTATTTT.

The V call is TRBV5-4, the J call TRBJ2-3; tentative D call: TRBD2 (7 bases). The CDR3 loop spans 15 amino acids. CDR1 and CDR2 from the germline V gene are SGHNT and YYREEE (reference sequence). V was trimmed by 0 bases and J by 3 bases, leaving 11 bases between them. The CDR3 loop reads CASSLEGGKTDTQYF. Written as DNA, the CDR3 is TGTGCCAGCAGCTTGGAGGGGGGGAAAACAGATACGCAGTATTTT.

V is TRBV7-3 and J is TRBJ2-7; weak D call: TRBD1 (6 bases). Trimming cost V 4 bases and J 2 bases, with 12 bases left between them. Germline V gene lookup returns CDR1 SGHTA and CDR2 FQGTGA. There are 14 residues in the CDR3. The DNA of the CDR3 is TGTGCCAGCAGCTCAGGGTCAGGGGCCTACGAGCAGTACTTC. As protein: CASSSGSGAYEQYF.

This chain links TRBV5-1 with TRBJ2-1; 9 bases map to TRBD2. V trimming: 0 bases; J trimming: 3 bases; junction bases outside the gene matches: 4. Germline V gene lookup returns CDR1 SGHRS and CDR2 YFSETQ. This CDR3 is built from 16 residues. CDR3 sequence reads: CASSLAASGNYNEQFF. In nucleotides, the CDR3 is TGCGCCAGCAGCTTGGCGGCTAGCGGGAACTACAATGAGCAGTTCTTC.

The CDR3 protein is CAWSRQGVGYTF. DNA of the CDR3: TGTGCCTGGAGTCGTCAGGGTGTTGGCTACACCTTC. The chain is built from TRBV30 and TRBJ1-2; D might be TRBD1 (5 bases). The CDR3 spans 12 residues. Trimming removed 2 bases at V and 7 bases at J, with 11 bases between. CDR1 and CDR2 from the germline V gene are GTSNPN and SVGIG (reference sequence).

The V gene is TRBV6-1, the J gene TRBJ2-1; 12 bases map to TRBD2. Germline V lookup: CDR1 MNHNS, CDR2 SASEGT. The CDR3 totals 15 residues. Trimming removed 6 bases from V and 2 bases from J; junction bases left unmatched: 2. CDR3 protein: CASSRLAGAYNEQFF. Written as DNA, the CDR3 is TGTGCCAGCAGCCGACTAGCGGGGGCCTACAATGAGCAGTTCTTC.

There are a few counts of this clone. This chain uses TRBV25-1 with TRBJ1-2, with a possible D match to TRBD1 (6 bases). Germline V gene data show CDR1 as MGHDK and CDR2 as SYGVNS. The CDR3 is made up of 13 amino acids. With 9 bases removed from V and 3 bases from J, the gap between germline ends came to 14 bases. The DNA for the CDR3 is TGTGCCAGTACGGGGGGCGCACACTATGGCTACACCTTC. Protein product: CASTGGAHYGYTF.

The chain joins TRBV15 to TRBJ2-7; D gene unclear. This CDR3 is built from 13 residues. CDR1 and CDR2 from the germline V gene are LNHNV and YYDKDF (reference sequence). Trimming shortened V by 0 bases and J by 2 bases, and 5 bases separated the two germline ends. DNA for the CDR3: TGTGCCACCAGCAGAGAACAGACCTACGAGCAGTACTTC. It yields the protein CATSREQTYEQYF.

The chain joins TRBV2 to TRBJ1-2, with 9 bases that match TRBD1. CDR3 size: 15 residues. Germline CDR1 and CDR2: SNHLY and FYNNEI. Trimming took 5 bases from V and 5 from J; bases not matched to a gene: 9. CDR3 sequence (DNA): TGTGCCAGCAGTACCGGGACAGGGAAATCTTATGGCTACACCTTC. This sequence encodes CASSTGTGKSYGYTF.

J is TRBJ2-1 and V is TRBV7-9; a weak D match, TRBD1 (6 bases). This CDR3 spans 15 amino acids. Trimming took 5 bases from V and 8 from J, leaving 19 bases between them. CDR1 is SEHNR and CDR2 is FQNEAQ in the germline V gene (reference sequence). The CDR3 protein is CASSLGDTRGDEQFF. CDR3 coding DNA: TGTGCCAGCAGCCTCGGGGACACCCGGGGCGATGAGCAGTTCTTC.

The rearrangement uses TRBV7-2 and TRBJ2-7; a weak D match, TRBD2 (6 bases). This CDR3 contains 15 residues. The germline V gene encodes CDR1 SGHTA and CDR2 FQGNSA. V was pared by 3 bases and J by 4 bases, with 16 bases between. CDR3 protein: CASSFEGGLVYEQYF. CDR3 DNA sequence: TGTGCCAGCAGCTTTGAGGGAGGCTTGGTTTACGAGCAGTACTTC.

The chain combines TRBV6-5 with TRBJ1-1, with D possibly TRBD1 on 5 matching bases. The CDR3 is 12 amino acids. Between the trimmed V and J ends, which lost 10 bases and 6 bases, there was a span of 15 bases. The germline V gene has CDR1 MNHEY and CDR2 SVGAGI. CDR3 sequence reads: CATAGLGPEAFF. DNA for the CDR3: TGTGCCACCGCGGGACTTGGGCCTGAAGCTTTCTTT.

There are a few counts of this clone. The chain carries TRBV6-1 and TRBJ2-3, with a possible D match to TRBD2 (5 bases). Trimming removed 2 bases at V and 2 bases at J, with 11 bases between. Germline V gene lookup returns CDR1 MNHNS and CDR2 SASEGT. CDR3 length: 15 residues. The CDR3 nucleotides are TGTGCCAGCAGTGAACGGGTCGGGGACACAGATACGCAGTATTTT. Its translation is CASSERVGDTDTQYF.

The chain couples TRBV23-1 to TRBJ1-1, with 8 bases identical to TRBD1. TRBV23-1 qualifies as an ORF whose function is uncertain. The J segment lost 4 bases and the V segment lost 7 bases, leaving 8 bases of the junction unmatched. The CDR3 extends over 14 amino acids. The CDR3 DNA follows: TGCGCCAGCAAGACAGGGGAGTGGGGCACTGAAGCTTTCTTT. Its protein is CASKTGEWGTEAFF.